In its sample, the clone carrying this T cell receptor beta chain was seen many times. Documented time point: newly diagnosed GD, antithyroid drugs for less than 3 months. Preparation of the TCR library used RNA extracted from PBMCs. Relying on iRepertoire HTBI primers and Arm-PCR of CDR3 regions, the team built TCR beta libraries. TCRdb used MiXCR to reprocess the multiplex PCR reads, holding one entry per CDR3 protein. This repertoire shows about 420,000 distinct CDR3 sequences, approximately 16% found once; its top ten account for approximately 22%. This sample stems from a study of regulatory T cells in long-lasting Graves disease. These same data were also listed under a study on T cells in Graves' hyperthyroidism and ophthalmopathy.

The material was peripheral blood mononuclear cells (PBMCs), obtained at new diagnosis, from a patient treated with antithyroid drugs. This TCR came from a woman aged 18-29 years with Graves disease.

The CDR3 sequence: CASSEGVKSSYEQYF. The CDR3 nucleotides read TGTGCCAGCAGTGAGGGAGTCAAGAGCTCCTACGAGCAGTACTTC. V and J are TRBV2 and TRBJ2-7; D perhaps matches TRBD2 (5 bases). The CDR3 totals 15 residues. V dropped 3 bases and J dropped 0 bases, with 12 bases sitting between them. Germline V gene data show CDR1 as SNHLY and CDR2 as FYNNEI. Based on the CDR3 plus reference TRBV2 and TRBJ2-7, the full variable domain is EPEVTQTPSHQVTQMGQEVILRCVPISNHLYFYWYRQILGQKVEFLVSFYNNEISEKSEIFDDQFSVERPDGSNFTLKIRSTKLEDSAMYFCASSEGVKSSYEQYFGPGTRLTVT.